This T cell receptor beta chain was sequenced in a study of T cells in Graves' hyperthyroidism and ophthalmopathy. Diagnosis relied on clinical symptoms, serum thyroxine and TRAb, thyroid ultrasound and orbital computed tomography. The V segment lost 5 bases and the J segment 1 base; nucleotides outside the gene matches: 6. The length of the CDR3 is 15 residues. Germline CDR1 is SGHVS and CDR2 is FQNEAQ. There are many counts of this clonotype. Its antigen is unknown. General study results and limits: The authors' 13 V-J model separated ophthalmopathy from stable hyperthyroidism. Model output signaled ophthalmopathy a median approximately 6 months ahead of onset. In the blood, most expanded thyroid clonotypes above 0.001 appeared as well.

Amplification of TCR beta CDR3 regions was performed using RNA transcripts as template. Researchers ran a first-round RT-PCR on the TCR CDR3 using the HTBI primer set. TCRdb re-analysed the multiplex PCR reads in MiXCR, keeping a single row per CDR3 protein. The table has hundreds of thousands of distinct CDR3 sequences, less than 25% seen once; the top ten hold 10% to 12%. The receptor was isolated from a woman aged 25 to 39 with Graves' ophthalmopathy. V usage is TRBV7-8 and J usage is TRBJ2-5, with TRBD2 identical over 8 bases. Sequencing used blood. For the CDR3, the DNA is TGTGCCAGCAGCCCCCCAGCGGGGGCCCAAGAGACCCAGTACTTC. It specifies CASSPPAGAQETQYF.